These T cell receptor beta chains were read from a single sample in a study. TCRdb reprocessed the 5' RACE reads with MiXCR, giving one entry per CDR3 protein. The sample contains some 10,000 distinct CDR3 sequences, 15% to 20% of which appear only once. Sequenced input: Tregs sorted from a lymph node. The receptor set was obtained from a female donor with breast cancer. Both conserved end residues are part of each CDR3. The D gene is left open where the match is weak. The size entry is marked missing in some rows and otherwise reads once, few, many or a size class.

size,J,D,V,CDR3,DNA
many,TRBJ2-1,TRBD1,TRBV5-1,CASFGGQGANEQFF,TGCGCCAGCTTCGGGGGACAGGGGGCCAATGAGCAGTTCTTC
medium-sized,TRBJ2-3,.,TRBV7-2,CASSPTHGTDTQYF,TGTGCCAGCAGCCCAACCCACGGCACAGATACGCAGTATTTT
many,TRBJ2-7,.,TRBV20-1,CSANVDPALYEQYF,TGCAGTGCTAACGTCGACCCTGCACTCTACGAGCAGTACTTC
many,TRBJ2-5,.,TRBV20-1,CSARGLDLRTQYF,TGCAGTGCTAGAGGACTAGACCTACGGACCCAGTACTTC
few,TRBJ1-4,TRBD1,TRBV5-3,CARSLTAGQENATNEKLFF,TGTGCCAGAAGCTTGACTGCGGGACAGGAGAATGCAACTAATGAAAAACTGTTTTTT
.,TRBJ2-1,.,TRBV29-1,CSVVGQVNEQFF,TGCAGCGTTGTAGGTCAAGTCAATGAGCAGTTCTTC
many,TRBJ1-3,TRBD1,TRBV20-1,CSAREGDRGSGNTIYF,TGCAGTGCTAGGGAAGGGGACAGAGGCTCTGGAAACACCATATATTTT
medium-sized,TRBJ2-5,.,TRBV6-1,CASSEPNQETQYF,TGTGCCAGCAGTGAACCGAACCAAGAGACCCAGTACTTC
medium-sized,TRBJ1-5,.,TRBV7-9,CASSNTDQPQHF,TGTGCCAGCAGCAATACAGATCAGCCCCAGCATTTT
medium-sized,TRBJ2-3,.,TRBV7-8,CASQPGVGWVTQYF,TGTGCCAGCCAACCGGGCGTGGGGTGGGTTACGCAGTATTTT
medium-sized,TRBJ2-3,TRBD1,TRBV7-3,CASSLRDREADTQYF,TGTGCCAGCAGCCTCAGGGACAGGGAGGCAGATACGCAGTATTTT
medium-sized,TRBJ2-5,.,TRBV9,CASSVQLGFQETQYF,TGTGCCAGCAGCGTCCAGCTAGGCTTCCAAGAGACCCAGTACTTC
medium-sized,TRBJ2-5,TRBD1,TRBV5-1,CASSLIGTGQETQYF,TGCGCCAGCAGCTTGATCGGGACAGGGCAAGAGACCCAGTACTTC
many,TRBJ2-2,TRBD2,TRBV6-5,CASSPENSGTRGTGELFF,TGTGCCAGCAGTCCAGAGAACTCCGGGACTAGAGGGACCGGGGAGCTGTTTTTT
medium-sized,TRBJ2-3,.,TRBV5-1,CASSVGRHTDTQYF,TGCGCCAGCAGCGTGGGACGGCACACAGATACGCAGTATTTT
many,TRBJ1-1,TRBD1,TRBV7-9,CASSRDRVGNTEAFF,TGTGCCAGCAGTAGGGACAGGGTGGGGAACACTGAAGCTTTCTTT
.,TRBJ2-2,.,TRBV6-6,CASSYSAILGGEPFF,TGTGCCAGCAGTTACTCGGCGATATTGGGCGGGGAGCCGTTTTTT
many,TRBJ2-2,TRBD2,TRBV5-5,CASSSLAGVTGELFF,TGTGCCAGCAGCTCGCTAGCGGGAGTCACCGGGGAGCTGTTTTTT
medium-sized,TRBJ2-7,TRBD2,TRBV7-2,CASSLGTSGSNEQYF,TGTGCCAGCAGCTTAGGAACTAGCGGGAGTAACGAGCAGTACTTC
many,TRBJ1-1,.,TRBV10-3,CAISDPAGIDDTEAFF,TGTGCCATCAGTGACCCCGCCGGGATCGACGACACTGAAGCTTTCTTT
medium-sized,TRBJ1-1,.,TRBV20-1,CSASEGSLGNTEAFF,TGCAGTGCTAGCGAAGGATCACTGGGGAACACTGAAGCTTTCTTT
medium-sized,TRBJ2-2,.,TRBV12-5,CASGPPAGELFF,TGTGCTAGTGGTCCGCCGGCCGGGGAGCTGTTTTTT
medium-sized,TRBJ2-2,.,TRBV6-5,CASRSGGTLNTGELFF,TGTGCCAGCAGGAGCGGTGGGACACTGAACACCGGGGAGCTGTTTTTT
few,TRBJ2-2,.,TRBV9,CASSVVSLPGELFF,TGTGCCAGCAGCGTAGTATCCCTGCCCGGGGAGCTGTTTTTT
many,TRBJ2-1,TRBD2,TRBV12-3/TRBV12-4,CASREAGGSYNEQFF,TGTGCCAGTAGGGAGGCGGGAGGCTCCTACAATGAGCAGTTCTTC
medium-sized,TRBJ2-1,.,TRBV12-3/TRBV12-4,CASSKGGLFEQFF,TGTGCCAGCAGCAAGGGAGGACTTTTTGAGCAGTTCTTC
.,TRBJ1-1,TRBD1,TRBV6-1,CASYRGPGTEAFF,TGTGCCAGTTACAGGGGGCCTGGCACTGAAGCTTTCTTT
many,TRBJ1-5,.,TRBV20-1,CSARDLRVEWAQIQPQHF,TGCAGTGCTAGAGATCTTAGGGTAGAATGGGCCCAGATCCAGCCCCAGCATTTT
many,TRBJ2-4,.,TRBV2,CASSEDGKNIQYF,TGTGCCAGCAGTGAGGACGGAAAAAACATTCAGTACTTC
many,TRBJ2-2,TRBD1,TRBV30,CAWSAQGTGELFF,TGTGCCTGGAGTGCACAGGGGACCGGGGAGCTGTTTTTT
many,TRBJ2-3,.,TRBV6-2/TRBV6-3,CASRKLGGTDTQYF,TGTGCCAGCAGGAAGCTAGGGGGTACAGATACGCAGTATTTT
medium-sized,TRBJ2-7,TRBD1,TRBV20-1,CSARGGQGAYEQYF,TGCAGTGCTAGAGGGGGTCAGGGGGCCTACGAGCAGTACTTC
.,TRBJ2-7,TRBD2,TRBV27,CASSPVAIAGGNEQYF,TGTGCCAGCAGTCCGGTCGCCATAGCGGGAGGGAACGAGCAGTACTTC
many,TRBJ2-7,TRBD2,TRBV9,CASSVDGRATGEQYF,TGTGCCAGCAGCGTAGACGGGAGGGCCACAGGCGAGCAGTACTTC
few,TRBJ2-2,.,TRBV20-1,CSARGTGELFF,TGCAGTGCTAGAGGTACCGGGGAGCTGTTTTTT